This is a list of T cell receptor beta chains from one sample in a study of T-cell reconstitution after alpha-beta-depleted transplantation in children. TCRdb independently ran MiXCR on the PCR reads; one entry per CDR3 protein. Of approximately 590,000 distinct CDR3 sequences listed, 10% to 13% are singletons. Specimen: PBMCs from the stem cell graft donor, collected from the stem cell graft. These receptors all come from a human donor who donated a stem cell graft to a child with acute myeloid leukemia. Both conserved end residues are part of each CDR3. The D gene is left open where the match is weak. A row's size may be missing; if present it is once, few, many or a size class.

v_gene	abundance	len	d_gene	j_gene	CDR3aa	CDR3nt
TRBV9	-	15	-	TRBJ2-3	CASSVRDSATDTQYF	TGTGCCAGCAGCGTCAGGGACTCCGCCACAGATACGCAGTATTTT
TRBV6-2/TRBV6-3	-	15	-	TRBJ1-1	CASSSWTVRLTEAFF	TGTGCCAGCAGCAGTTGGACAGTGAGACTCACTGAAGCTTTCTTT
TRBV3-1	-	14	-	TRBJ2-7	CASSQHTQNYEQYF	TGTGCCAGCAGCCAACATACCCAAAACTACGAGCAGTACTTC
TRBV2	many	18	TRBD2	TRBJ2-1	CASSRTSGRGGYYNEQFF	TGTGCCAGCAGTCGGACTAGCGGGAGAGGGGGATACTACAATGAGCAGTTCTTC
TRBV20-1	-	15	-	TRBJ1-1	CSARGGSGALTEAFF	TGCAGTGCTAGGGGCGGATCGGGGGCTTTGACTGAAGCTTTCTTT
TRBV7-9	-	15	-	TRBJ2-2	CASSPQTPNTGELFF	TGTGCCAGCAGCCCACAAACCCCGAACACCGGGGAGCTGTTTTTT
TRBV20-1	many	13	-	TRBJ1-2	CSARLQGAYGYTF	TGCAGTGCTAGGCTACAGGGCGCCTATGGCTACACCTTC
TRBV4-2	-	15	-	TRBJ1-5	CASSQEHRGPQPQHF	TGTGCCAGCAGCCAAGAACACAGAGGACCTCAGCCCCAGCATTTT
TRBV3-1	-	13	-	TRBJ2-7	CASCLHRRDEQYF	TGTGCCAGCTGCTTGCATCGGCGCGACGAGCAGTACTTC
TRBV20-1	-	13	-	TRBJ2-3	CSAKQTGRYTQYF	TGCAGTGCTAAGCAGACAGGGAGGTATACGCAGTATTTT
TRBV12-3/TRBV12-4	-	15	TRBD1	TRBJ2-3	CASIPTGASTDTQYF	TGTGCCAGCATTCCGACAGGGGCAAGCACAGATACGCAGTATTTT
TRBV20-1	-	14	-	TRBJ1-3	CSAGRTGIGDTIYF	TGCAGTGCCGGACGGACGGGGATCGGAGACACCATATATTTT
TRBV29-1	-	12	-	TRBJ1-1	CSVLNEDTEAFF	TGCAGCGTTCTGAATGAGGACACTGAAGCTTTCTTT
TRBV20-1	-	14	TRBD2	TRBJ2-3	CSALAGGSTDTQYF	TGCAGTGCGCTAGCGGGAGGGAGCACAGATACGCAGTATTTT
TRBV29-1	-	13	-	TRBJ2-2	CSGLKQNTGELFF	TGCAGCGGGCTAAAACAGAACACCGGGGAGCTGTTTTTT
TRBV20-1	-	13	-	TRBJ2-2	CSARGTLTGELFF	TGCAGTGCTAGAGGGACACTCACCGGGGAGCTGTTTTTT